The text below deals with one T cell receptor beta chain. Its antigen is unknown. Gene names and germline match the mouse. The sequenced fragment ends 1 residue before the CDR3 boundary, so the rest is inferred from the germline J gene. The data are from a study of tissue T cells after allogeneic stem cell transplantation. Study findings and constraints: Only a limited share of tissue TCRs appeared in blood or spleen. Few T cell clones were shared across patients, but motif clusters showed tissue-specific shared signatures. TCR repertoires tracked anatomic similarity, regardless of disease or transplant status.

The CDR3 has 14 amino acids. J was trimmed by 2 bases and V by 0 bases; bases with no gene match: 1. The germline CDR1 and CDR2 sequences are GKSSPN and SITVG. Measured with immunoSEQ multiplex PCR; TCRdb has only the in-frame clones, and not every one. The data hold approximately 17,000 clones, with under 80% observed a single time. Sequenced input: spleen. The rearrangement uses TRBV31 and TRBJ1-2; 9 bases are a match to TRBD1. The clonotype originates from a female BALB/c mouse in good health. The strain's MHC type: H2-d. Partial CDR3 DNA: TGTGCCTGGAGTCTCGGGACAGGGAACTCCGACTACACC. Translated, it gives CAWSLGTGNSDYT. In full, the CDR3 is CAWSLGTGNSDYTF.